One sample yielded the 3 T cell receptor beta chains listed below, sequenced in a study of control samples from healthy donors and cancer patients. TCRdb's copy holds only in-frame clones and misses some; the assay was immunoSEQ multiplex PCR. The table includes about 150,000 clones, 75% to 90% detected once. The sequenced sample consisted of blood. Source of these receptors: a man between 25 and 39 years old in good health.

The chain employs TRBV5-1 and TRBJ2-6; D not resolved. The length of the CDR3 is 17 residues. V lost 0 bases to trimming and J lost 0 bases, with 10 bases between them. Germline V lookup: CDR1 SGHRS, CDR2 YFSETQ. The CDR3 is CASSLVAGISGANVLTF. CDR3 sequence (DNA): TGCGCCAGCAGCTTGGTAGCCGGAATCTCTGGGGCCAACGTCCTGACTTTC.

The sample holds one count of this clone. The CDR3 coding sequence is TGCGCCAGCAGCCAAGGCTCCGGGAAGAATGAAAAACTGTTTTTT. Amino acids: CASSQGSGKNEKLFF. The chain has TRBV4-1 and TRBJ1-4; no clear D. Germline CDR1 and CDR2: MGHRA and YSYEKL. V was shortened by 1 base and J by 5 bases, with 11 bases between the two germline ends. The CDR3 totals 15 residues.

The rearrangement links TRBV5-1 to TRBJ2-1, with D maybe TRBD2 (6 bases). CDR1 and CDR2 from the germline V gene are SGHRS and YFSETQ. V shed 0 bases and J shed 1 base, with 8 bases lying between them. The CDR3 totals 15 residues. CDR3: CASSLVAASYNEQFF. CDR3 coding DNA: TGCGCCAGCAGCTTGGTAGCGGCGTCCTACAATGAGCAGTTCTTC.